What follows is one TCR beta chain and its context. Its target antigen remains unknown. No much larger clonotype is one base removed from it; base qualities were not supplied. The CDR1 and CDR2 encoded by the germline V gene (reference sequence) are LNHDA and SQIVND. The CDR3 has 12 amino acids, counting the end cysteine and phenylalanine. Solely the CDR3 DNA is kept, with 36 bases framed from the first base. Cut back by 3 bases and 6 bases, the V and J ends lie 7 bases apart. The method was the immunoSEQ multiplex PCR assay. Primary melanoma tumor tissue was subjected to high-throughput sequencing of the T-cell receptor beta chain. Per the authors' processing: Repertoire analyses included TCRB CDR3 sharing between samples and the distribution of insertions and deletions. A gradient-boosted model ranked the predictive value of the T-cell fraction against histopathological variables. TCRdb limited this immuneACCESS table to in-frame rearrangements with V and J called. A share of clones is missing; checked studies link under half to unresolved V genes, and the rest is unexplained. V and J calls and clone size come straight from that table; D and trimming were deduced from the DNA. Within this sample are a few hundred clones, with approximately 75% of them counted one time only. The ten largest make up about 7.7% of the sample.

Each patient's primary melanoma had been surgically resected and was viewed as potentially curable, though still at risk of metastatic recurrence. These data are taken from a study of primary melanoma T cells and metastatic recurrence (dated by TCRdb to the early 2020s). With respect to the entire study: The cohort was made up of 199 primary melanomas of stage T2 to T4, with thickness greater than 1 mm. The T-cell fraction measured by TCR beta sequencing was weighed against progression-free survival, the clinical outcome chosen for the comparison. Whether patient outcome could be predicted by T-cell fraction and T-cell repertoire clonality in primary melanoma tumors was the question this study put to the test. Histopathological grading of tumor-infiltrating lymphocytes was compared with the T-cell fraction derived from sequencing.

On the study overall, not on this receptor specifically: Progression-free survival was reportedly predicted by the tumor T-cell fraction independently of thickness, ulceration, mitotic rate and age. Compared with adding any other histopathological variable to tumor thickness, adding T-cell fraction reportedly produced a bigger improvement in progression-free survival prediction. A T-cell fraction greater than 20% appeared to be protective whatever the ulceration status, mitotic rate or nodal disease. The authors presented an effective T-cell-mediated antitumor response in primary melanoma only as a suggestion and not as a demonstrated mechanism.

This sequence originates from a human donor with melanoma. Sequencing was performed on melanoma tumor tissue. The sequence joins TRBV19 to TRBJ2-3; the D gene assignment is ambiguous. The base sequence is TGTGCCAGTAGTATGAACGATGATACGCAGTATTTT. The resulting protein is CASSMNDDTQYF.